The T cell receptor (beta chain) under discussion was sequenced for a study of shared clonotypes between healthy human individuals. The input for sorted-subset replicate PCRs was around 0.2 ug DNA, tens of thousands of T cell genomes. Sequenced by immunoSEQ multiplex PCR; TCRdb stores in-frame clones only, minus some. The repertoire holds over 2,000,000 clones, with 90% to 95% as singletons. Naive CD8 cells were CD45RO-negative, positively selected for CCR7, excluding terminally differentiated effector memory CD45RA+ cells. The study drew all its donors from Caucasian adults living in Nashville, Tennessee. The CDR3 contains 15 residues. V gave up 2 bases and J gave up 0 bases, with 8 bases separating them. Germline V gene lookup returns CDR1 MNHEY and CDR2 SMNVEV (reference sequence).

The material sequenced was naive CD8+ T cells from PBMCs. The receptor's source is a man in his late teens or twenties in good health. Some clones in this sample may be carry-over from other donors' samples. This rearrangement joins TRBV27 to TRBJ1-3; D not certain. This chain's CDR3 is CASSLMWGSGNTIYF. The CDR3 DNA is TGTGCCAGCAGTTTAATGTGGGGCTCTGGAAACACCATATATTTT.